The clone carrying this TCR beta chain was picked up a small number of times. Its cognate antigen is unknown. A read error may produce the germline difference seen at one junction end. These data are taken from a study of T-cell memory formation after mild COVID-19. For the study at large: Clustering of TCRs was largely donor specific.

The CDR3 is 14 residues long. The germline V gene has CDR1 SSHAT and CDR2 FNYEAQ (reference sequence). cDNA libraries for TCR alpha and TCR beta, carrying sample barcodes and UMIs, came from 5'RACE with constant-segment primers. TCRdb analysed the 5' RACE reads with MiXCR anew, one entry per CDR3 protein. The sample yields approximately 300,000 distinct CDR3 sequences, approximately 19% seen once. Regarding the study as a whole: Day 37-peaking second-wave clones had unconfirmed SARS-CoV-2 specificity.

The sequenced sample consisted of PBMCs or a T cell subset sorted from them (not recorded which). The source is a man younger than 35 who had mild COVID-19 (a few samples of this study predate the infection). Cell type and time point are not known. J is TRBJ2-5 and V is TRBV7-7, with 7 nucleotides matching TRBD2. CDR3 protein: CASSSIGLGETQYF. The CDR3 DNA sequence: TGTGCTAGCAGCTCGATAGGACTAGGAGAGACCCAGTACTTC.